What follows are 2 T cell receptor beta chains derived from one specimen sequenced in a study of shared clonotypes between healthy human individuals. Libraries were prepared by immunoSEQ multiplex PCR; TCRdb keeps only in-frame clonotypes and omits some of them. Of approximately 1,500,000 clones listed, roughly 95% are singletons. Sequencing used naive CD4+ T cells sorted from blood. The subset here: CD45RA+ positively selected. These receptors all stem from a man in his thirties or forties in good health.

V gene TRBV28 combines with J gene TRBJ1-2; the D is unclear. CDR3 length: 15 amino acids. Germline V gene lookup returns CDR1 MDHEN and CDR2 SYDVKM. V was clipped by 2 bases and J by 8 bases, with 18 bases between them. The CDR3 region is CASSLNVVRQAGYTF. DNA for the CDR3: TGTGCCAGCAGTTTAAACGTCGTCAGGCAGGCGGGCTACACCTTC.

The V call is TRBV18, the J call TRBJ2-7, with D perhaps matching TRBD1 (5 bases). Per germline, CDR1 KGHSH and CDR2 LQKENI. This CDR3 comprises 12 residues. Deletions cut 4 bases from V and 4 bases from J, with 8 bases between. CDR3 coding DNA: TGTGCCAGCTCACAAACAGGTTACGAGCAGTACTTC. Protein: CASSQTGYEQYF.